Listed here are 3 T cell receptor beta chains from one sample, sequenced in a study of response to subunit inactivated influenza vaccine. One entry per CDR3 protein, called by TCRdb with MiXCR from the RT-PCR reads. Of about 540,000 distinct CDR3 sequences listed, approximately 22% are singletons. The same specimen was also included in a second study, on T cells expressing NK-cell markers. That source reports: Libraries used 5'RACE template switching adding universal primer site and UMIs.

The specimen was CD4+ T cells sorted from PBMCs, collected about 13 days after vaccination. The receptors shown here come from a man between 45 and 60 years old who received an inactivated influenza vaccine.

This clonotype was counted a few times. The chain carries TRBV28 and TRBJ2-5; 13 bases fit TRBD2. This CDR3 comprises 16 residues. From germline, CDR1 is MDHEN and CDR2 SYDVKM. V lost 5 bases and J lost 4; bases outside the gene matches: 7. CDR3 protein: CASSTGLAGSGETQYF. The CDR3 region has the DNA TGTGCCAGCAGTACGGGACTAGCGGGGTCTGGAGAGACCCAGTACTTC.

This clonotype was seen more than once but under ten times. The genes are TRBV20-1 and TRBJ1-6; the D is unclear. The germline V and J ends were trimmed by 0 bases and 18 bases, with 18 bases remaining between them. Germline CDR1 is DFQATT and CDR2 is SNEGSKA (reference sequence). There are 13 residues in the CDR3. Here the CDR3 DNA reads TGCAGTGCTAGAGATGACCGGGCCAAGGTCCCCCACTTT. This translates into CSARDDRAKVPHF.

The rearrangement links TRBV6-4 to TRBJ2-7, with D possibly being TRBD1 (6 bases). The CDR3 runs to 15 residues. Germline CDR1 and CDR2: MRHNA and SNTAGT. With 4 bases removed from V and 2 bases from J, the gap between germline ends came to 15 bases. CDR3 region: CASSVPPGQTYEQYF. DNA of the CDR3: TGTGCCAGCAGTGTACCGCCGGGACAAACCTACGAGCAGTACTTC.